This T cell receptor beta chain is drawn from a study of human T cells and chemical hapten exposure. The study, taken as a whole, reports: Sensitizing to DPC left TCRs with a frequency above 1 in 1000 unaltered.

The time point denotes: pre-sensitization, week 0. The treatment is: therapeutic diphenylcyclopropenone sensitization with weekly scalp DPC. Authors' processing steps: Samples ranged from roughly 23,224 to 700,000 TCRs, with a median of approximately 96,000. TCRdb re-called the RACE reads with MiXCR, one entry per CDR3 protein. The V and J calls and clone size come from TCRdb's table, not from the authors' own analysis. The sample includes tens of thousands of distinct CDR3 sequences, 8% to 10% seen only once; the top ten take roughly a tenth. With 4 bases clipped from V and 2 bases from J, the junction kept 3 bases outside the gene matches. This CDR3 contains 16 residues. There are many counts of this clonotype. What it binds is not known.

This chain joins TRBV12-3 or TRBV12-4 and TRBJ2-2; 11 bases align to TRBD2. The sample in question was whole blood, obtained in connection with sensitization to the hapten diphenylcyclopropenone (DPC). This clonotype originated in a man aged 40-50 years with alopecia areata. Some clones in this sample may be carry-over from other donors' samples. The CDR3 region has the DNA TGTGCCAGCAGTTCCGGGACTAGCGGTAACACCGGGGAGCTGTTTTTT. This translates into CASSSGTSGNTGELFF.